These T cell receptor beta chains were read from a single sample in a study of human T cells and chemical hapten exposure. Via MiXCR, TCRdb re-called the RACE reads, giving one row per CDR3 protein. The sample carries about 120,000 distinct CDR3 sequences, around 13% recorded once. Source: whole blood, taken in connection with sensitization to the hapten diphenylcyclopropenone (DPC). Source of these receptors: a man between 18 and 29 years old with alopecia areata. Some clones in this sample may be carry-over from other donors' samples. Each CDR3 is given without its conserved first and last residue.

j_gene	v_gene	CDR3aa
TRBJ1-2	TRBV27	ASRLGNPLGGYT
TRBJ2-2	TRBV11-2	ASSSRTLIRDSHGAGELF
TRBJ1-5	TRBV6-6	ASSYERGSNQPQH
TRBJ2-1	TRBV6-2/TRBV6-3	ANSPRLAGGPNDNEQF
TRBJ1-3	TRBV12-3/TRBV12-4	ASSLRISGNTIY
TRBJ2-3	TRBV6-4	ASSDKSTDTQY
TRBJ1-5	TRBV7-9	ASSWGTWPQH
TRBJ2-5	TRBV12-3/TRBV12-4	ASSIKETQY
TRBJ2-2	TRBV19	ASSVGTGGAGELF
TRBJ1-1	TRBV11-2	ASSLGQGGRAF
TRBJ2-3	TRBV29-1	SVVGGTDTQY
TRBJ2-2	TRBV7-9	ASSLTGDTGELF
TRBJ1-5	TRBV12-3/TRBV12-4	ASSFRRGLALQPQH
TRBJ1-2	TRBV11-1	ASSLGRGAAGYGYT
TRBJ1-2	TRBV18	ASTQFNYGYT
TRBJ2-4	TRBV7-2	ASSPRRGPAKNIQY
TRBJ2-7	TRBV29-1	SVASRGSTYEQY
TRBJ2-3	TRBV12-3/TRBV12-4	ASSLKRRTSTDTQY
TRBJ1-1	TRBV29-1	SVVRFMNTEAF
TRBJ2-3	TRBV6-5	ASSPTRQGGTDTQY
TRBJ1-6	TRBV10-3	AISESSGEISPLH
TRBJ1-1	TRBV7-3	ASSLTGRQAF
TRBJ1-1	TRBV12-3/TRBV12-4	ASSFKGAGTEAF
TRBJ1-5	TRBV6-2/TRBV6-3	ASSNPGTNQPQH
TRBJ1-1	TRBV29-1	SVVSGGKWAF
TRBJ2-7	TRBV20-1	SARVLGGRVGYEQY
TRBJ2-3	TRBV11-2	ASSLEQATSAGRADTQY
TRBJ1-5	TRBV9	ASGGGSGNQPQH
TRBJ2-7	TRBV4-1	ASSQVWGAGASGQY
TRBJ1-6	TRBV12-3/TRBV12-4	ASSPAGGGYSPLH
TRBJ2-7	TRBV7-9	ASSPTTDRNIPYEQY
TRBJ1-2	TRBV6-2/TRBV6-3	ASSGVGANYGYT
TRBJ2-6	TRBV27	ASRRQGIGSGANVLT
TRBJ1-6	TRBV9	ASRPGNSPLH
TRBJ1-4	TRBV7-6	ASSPELTNEKLF
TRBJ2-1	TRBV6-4	ASSDSNRNEQF
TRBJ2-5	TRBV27	ASRRQETQY
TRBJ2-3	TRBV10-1	ASSDSRVRTDTQY
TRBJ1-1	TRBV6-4	ASSGTPRTEAF
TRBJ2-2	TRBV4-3	ASSQDRGGGPNTGELF
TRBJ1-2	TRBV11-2	ASSLARLGYT
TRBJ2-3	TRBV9	ASSYYGVSTDTQY
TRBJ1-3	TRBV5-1	ASSSDVVSGNTIY
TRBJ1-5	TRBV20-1	SARAGGNQPQH
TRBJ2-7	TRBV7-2	ASSPNSEQY
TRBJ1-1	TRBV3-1	ASSPGQGTEAF
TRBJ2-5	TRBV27	ASSLSFPGYQETQY
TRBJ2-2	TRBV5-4	ASGGPINTGELF
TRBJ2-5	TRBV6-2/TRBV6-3	ASIHSGPQETQY
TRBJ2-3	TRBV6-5	ASTSVGLAGGSTDTQY
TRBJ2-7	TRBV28	ASSPPLRSYEQY
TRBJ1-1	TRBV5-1	ASSLATNTEAF
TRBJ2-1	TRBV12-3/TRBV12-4	ASSPGGDGDNEQF
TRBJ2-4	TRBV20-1	SARDGLSEGVAKNIQY
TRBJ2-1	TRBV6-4	ASSAVLARGDEQF
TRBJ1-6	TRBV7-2	ASSITNSPLH
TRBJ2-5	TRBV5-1	ASSWKETQY